This T cell receptor (beta chain) is drawn from a study of post-analysis software for immune sequencing data. This CDR3 is 14 amino acids long. V lost 2 bases to trimming and J lost 6 bases, with 13 bases between them. CDR1 and CDR2 (germline): MNHEY, SMNVEV (reference sequence). Whole-study results and caveats: Patients showed TRBV5-6, TRBV5-1 and TRBV20-1 among five TRBV segments more frequent than in controls.

Incorporated into the TCR beta cDNA libraries were unique molecular identifiers, which served to reduce PCR and sequencing biases. TCRdb redid the calling of the PCR reads with MiXCR, one entry per CDR3 protein. The sample includes roughly 400,000 distinct CDR3 sequences, approximately 42% of them seen just once. Only a few counts were recorded for this clonotype. What it recognizes is unknown. The TCR was taken from a girl aged 2 to 9 with multiple sclerosis. V usage is TRBV27 and J usage is TRBJ1-2; the D gene is possibly TRBD1 (5 bases). The sequencing sample was made of blood. In DNA form, the CDR3 reads TGTGCCAGCAGTTTAGGAGGGGCCGGGAATGGCTACACCTTC. This translates into CASSLGGAGNGYTF.